This TCR beta chain was recovered during a study of blood T cell repertoires in COVID-19 (dated by TCRdb to the early 2020s). Describing the broader study: Samples from collaborators originated in the United States, Italy and Spain and spanned both the acute and convalescent phases of COVID-19. A de-identified subject ID, COVID-19 status, age in years and sex were almost always included in the sample metadata. HLA class I and class II types, where available, came from metadata supplied by the sample provider rather than from assay-based typing. The repertoires were released in a freely available public database meant as a resource for research on the immune response to SARS-CoV-2. The samples were drawn from the first 160 participants of the ongoing ImmuneRACE study and from 1,254 subjects provided by 6 global collaborators. The prospective study material was composed of cDNA or gDNA derived from T cells, B-cell-depleted T cells, or PBMCs. Deeply sampled blood TCRbeta repertoires from subjects exposed to, actively infected with, or recovered from COVID-19 were included in the dataset. General conclusions and limits of the study: The amount of clinical and demographic metadata varied by source and participant and was provided uncurated.

TCRbeta CDR3 regions were amplified from genomic DNA using the immunoSEQ Assay, a bias-controlled multiplex PCR. Under the source paper's analysis protocol: The number of nucleated cells in each sample was estimated from the amplification of reference gene primers within the assay. To quantify the absolute abundance of each unique TCRbeta CDR3 rearrangement, sequence reads were collapsed and filtered. For each sample, productive Simpson clonality was calculated as the square root of Simpson's diversity index across productive rearrangements. TCRdb carries this immuneACCESS record with in-frame sequences only. Its versions omit some clonotypes, under half of them owing to an unresolved V gene in the studies checked, with the rest unexplained. V, J and clone size reflect that table, while D and trimming were determined from the DNA. The sample data list roughly 250,000 clones, and about 89% of these were observed just once. The leading ten clones occupy around 1.3% of the sample.

The CDR3 holds 16 amino acids from the cysteine to the phenylalanine. Solely the CDR3 DNA is kept, with 48 bases framed from the first base. Participants in the prospective study were enrolled through a virtual design, were aged about 18 to 90 years, and lived in under 25 United States geographic areas. In the prospective study, cohorts were assigned on the basis of participant-reported clinical history obtained from a screening survey and a study questionnaire. In the prospective study, mobile phlebotomists collected whole blood, serum and a nasopharyngeal or oropharyngeal swab from each participant. Over a roughly 2-month period, participants in the prospective study had the option of providing additional blood draws and questionnaires. Before DNA extraction, blood samples from the prospective study were shipped at room temperature or frozen. In the case of this clone: The target of this receptor is not known. No base qualities exist here, and no much larger clone lies one base off it.

The sequenced sample consisted of PBMCs or T cells enriched from blood (not recorded which). The sequence came from a human donor in a cohort exposed to, infected with or recovered from COVID-19 (not recorded which). The donor label of this sample is uncertain. The sequence joins TRBV21-1 to TRBJ1-5. TRBV21-1 is a documented pseudogene. The DNA sequence reads TGTGCCAGCAGCAAAGAGAGGAGATCTAGCAATCAGCCCCAGCATTTT. It codes for CASSKERRSSNQPQHF.